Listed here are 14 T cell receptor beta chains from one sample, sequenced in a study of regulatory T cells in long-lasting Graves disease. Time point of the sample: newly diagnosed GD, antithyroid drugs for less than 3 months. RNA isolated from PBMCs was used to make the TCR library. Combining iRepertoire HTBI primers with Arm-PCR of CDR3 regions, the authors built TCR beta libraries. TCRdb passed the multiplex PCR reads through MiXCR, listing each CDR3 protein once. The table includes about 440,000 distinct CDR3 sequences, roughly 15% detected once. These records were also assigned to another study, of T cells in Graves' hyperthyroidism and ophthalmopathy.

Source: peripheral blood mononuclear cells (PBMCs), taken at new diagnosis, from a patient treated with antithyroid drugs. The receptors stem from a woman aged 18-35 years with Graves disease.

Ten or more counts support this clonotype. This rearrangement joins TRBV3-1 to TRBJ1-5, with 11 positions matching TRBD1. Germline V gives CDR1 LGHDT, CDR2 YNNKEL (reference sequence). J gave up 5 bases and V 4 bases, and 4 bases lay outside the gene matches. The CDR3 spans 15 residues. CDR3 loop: CASSLGQGVDQPQHF. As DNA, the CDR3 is TGTGCCAGCAGCCTGGGACAGGGGGTCGATCAGCCCCAGCATTTT.

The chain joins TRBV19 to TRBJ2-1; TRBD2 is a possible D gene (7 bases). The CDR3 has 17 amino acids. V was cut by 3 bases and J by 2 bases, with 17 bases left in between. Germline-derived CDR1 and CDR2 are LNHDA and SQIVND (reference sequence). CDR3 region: CASSIRQGLAAYNEQFF. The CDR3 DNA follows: TGTGCCAGTAGTATCCGGCAGGGGCTAGCGGCCTACAATGAGCAGTTCTTC.

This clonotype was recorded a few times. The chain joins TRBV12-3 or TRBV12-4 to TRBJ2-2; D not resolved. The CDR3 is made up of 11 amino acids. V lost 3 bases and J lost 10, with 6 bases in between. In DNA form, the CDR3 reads TGTGCCAGCAGTTTTGCTACGGAGCTGTTTTTT. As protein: CASSFATELFF.

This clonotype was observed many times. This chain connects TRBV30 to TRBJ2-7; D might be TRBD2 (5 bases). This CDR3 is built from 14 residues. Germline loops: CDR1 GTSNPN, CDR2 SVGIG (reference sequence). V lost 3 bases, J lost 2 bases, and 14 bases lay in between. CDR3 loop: CAWRSKRATYEQYF. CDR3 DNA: TGTGCCTGGAGGTCGAAGAGGGCCACCTACGAGCAGTACTTC. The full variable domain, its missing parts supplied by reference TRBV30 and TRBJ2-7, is SQTIHQWPATLVQPVGSPLSLECTVEGTSNPNLYWYRQAAGRGLQLLFYSVGIGQISSEVPQNLSASRPQDRQFILSSKKLLLSDSGFYLCAWRSKRATYEQYFGPGTRLTVT.

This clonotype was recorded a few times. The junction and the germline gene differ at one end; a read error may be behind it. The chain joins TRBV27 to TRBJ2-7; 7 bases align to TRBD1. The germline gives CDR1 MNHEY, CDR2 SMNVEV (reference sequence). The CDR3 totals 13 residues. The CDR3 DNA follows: TGTGCCAGCGGTTTAGGACAGGTTTACGAGCAGTACTTC. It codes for CASGLGQVYEQYF.

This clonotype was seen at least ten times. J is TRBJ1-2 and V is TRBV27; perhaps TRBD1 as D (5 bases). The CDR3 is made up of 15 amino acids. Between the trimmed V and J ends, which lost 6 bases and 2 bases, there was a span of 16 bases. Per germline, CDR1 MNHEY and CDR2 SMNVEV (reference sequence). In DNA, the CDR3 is TGTGCCAGCAGCTGGACGGGACGAACGAACTATGGCTACACCTTC. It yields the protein CASSWTGRTNYGYTF.

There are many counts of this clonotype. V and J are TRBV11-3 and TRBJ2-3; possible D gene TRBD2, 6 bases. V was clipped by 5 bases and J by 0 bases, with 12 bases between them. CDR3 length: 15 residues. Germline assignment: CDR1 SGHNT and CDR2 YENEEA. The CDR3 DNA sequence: TGTGCCAGCAGCCCCGGGGGATCTAGCACAGATACGCAGTATTTT. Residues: CASSPGGSSTDTQYF.

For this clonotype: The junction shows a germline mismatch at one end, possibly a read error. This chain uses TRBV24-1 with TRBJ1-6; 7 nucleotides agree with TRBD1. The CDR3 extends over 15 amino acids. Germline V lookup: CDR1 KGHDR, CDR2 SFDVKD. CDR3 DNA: TGTGCCAGCAGTGAAGAGGGGGCGCAGGTATCACCCCTCCACTTT. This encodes CASSEEGAQVSPLHF.

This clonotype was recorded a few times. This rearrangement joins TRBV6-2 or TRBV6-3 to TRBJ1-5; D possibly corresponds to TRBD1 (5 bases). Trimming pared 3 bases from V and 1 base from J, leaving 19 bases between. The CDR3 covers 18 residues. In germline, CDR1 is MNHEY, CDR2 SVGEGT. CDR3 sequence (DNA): TGTGCCAGCAGTTATATAATGCAGGGCGCCGCCAGCAATCAGCCCCAGCATTTT. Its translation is CASSYIMQGAASNQPQHF.

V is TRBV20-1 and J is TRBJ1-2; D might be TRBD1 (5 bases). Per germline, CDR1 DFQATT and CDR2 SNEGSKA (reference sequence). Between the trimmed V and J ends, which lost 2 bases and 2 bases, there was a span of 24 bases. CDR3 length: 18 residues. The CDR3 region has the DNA TGCAGTGCTAGAATTTTCCCAGATAACGGGGGGAGGAACTATGGCTACACCTTC. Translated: CSARIFPDNGGRNYGYTF.

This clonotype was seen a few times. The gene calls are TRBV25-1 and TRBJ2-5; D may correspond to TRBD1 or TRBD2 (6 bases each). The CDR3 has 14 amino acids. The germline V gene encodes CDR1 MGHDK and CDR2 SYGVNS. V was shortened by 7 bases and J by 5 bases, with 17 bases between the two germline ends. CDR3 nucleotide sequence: TGTGCCAGCACGCGGGGACAAGCCGGGGAGACCCAGTACTTC. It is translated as CASTRGQAGETQYF.

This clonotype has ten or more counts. CDR3 nucleotide sequence: TGTGCCAGAAACCGGGACAGGGCCTACAATGAGCAGTTCTTC. Its translation: CARNRDRAYNEQFF. The V and J genes are TRBV28 and TRBJ2-1; 9 bases line up with TRBD1. V was clipped by 9 bases and J by 2 bases; unmatched bases: 5. Germline assignment: CDR1 MDHEN and CDR2 SYDVKM. The CDR3 totals 14 residues. Using reference TRBV28 and TRBJ2-1 for the parts outside the CDR3, the full variable domain is DVKVTQSSRYLVKRTGEKVFLECVQDMDHENMFWYRQDPGLGLRLIYFSYDVKMKEKGDIPEGYSVSREKKERFSLILESASTNQTSMYLCARNRDRAYNEQFFGPGTRLTVL.

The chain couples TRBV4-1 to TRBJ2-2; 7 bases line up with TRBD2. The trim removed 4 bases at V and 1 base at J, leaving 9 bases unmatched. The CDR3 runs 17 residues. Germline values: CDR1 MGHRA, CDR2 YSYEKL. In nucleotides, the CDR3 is TGCGCCAGCAGCCCCAACCGGGAGCGGGGGAACACCGGGGAGCTGTTTTTT. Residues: CASSPNRERGNTGELFF.

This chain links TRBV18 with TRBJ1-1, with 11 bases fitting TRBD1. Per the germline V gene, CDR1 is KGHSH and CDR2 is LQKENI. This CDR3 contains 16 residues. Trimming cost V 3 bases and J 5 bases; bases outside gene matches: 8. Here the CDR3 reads CASSPTAGTGGTEAFF. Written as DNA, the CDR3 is TGTGCCAGCTCACCTACGGCCGGGACAGGGGGTACTGAAGCTTTCTTT.